This T cell receptor beta chain was retrieved from a study of CD8 T cells in Susac syndrome (dated by TCRdb to between 2018 and 2021). Concerning the study at large: Among the Susac syndrome patients who were sequenced, clinically active disease was present in over 5 and clinical remission was observed in roughly eight. Whether CD8+ T cell activation and differentiation in Susac syndrome was antigen driven was tested using repertoire sequencing. At blood withdrawal, Susac syndrome patients were either therapy-naive, taking corticosteroids (in some cases with IVIg as well), or taking IVIg alone. CD8+ T cell repertoire clonality was compared between more than 9 healthy donors, approximately 14 Susac syndrome patients and around 16 multiple sclerosis patients. General study outcomes and caveats: CD8+ repertoires in Susac syndrome showed clonal expansion, which was highest in CD8+ TEMRA cells and was greater in clinically active patients than in remitting patients. In the total CD8+ and CD8+ TEMRA repertoires, 15 to 20 and five Susac-specific public clones, respectively, were identified. The TCR sequencing and HLA analysis was acknowledged to have included a relatively small number of individuals.

Peripheral blood CD8+ and CD4+ T cells from healthy donors, Susac syndrome patients and multiple sclerosis patients were profiled by high-throughput TCR beta sequencing. Recently defined diagnostic criteria for definite or probable disease were met by the Susac syndrome patients. Bulk CD8+ and CD4+ T cells were purified magnetically by negative isolation, whereas CD8+ TEMRA cells were enriched by FACS. Blood was collected in EDTA tubes and processed within 24 hours, with PBMCs isolated through density gradient centrifugation. PBMCs destined for TCR sequencing were cryopreserved in liquid nitrogen and later thawed in a 37 °C water bath. A purity of at least 90% was achieved for sorted or isolated CD4+, CD8+ and CD8+ TEMRA cells. RNA was extracted with the RNeasy kit and roughly 0.5 to 1 ug was reverse transcribed using random hexamers. TCR beta CDR3 regions were amplified with the immunoSEQ multiplex PCR assay covering 54 Vbeta and 13 Jbeta segments. Bias from PCR amplification was corrected by using a synthetic template baseline for primer optimization and for computational correction. As for the original processing: Reads were annotated to V, D and J genes according to IMGT and were analyzed with immunoSEQ Analyzer, with only productive sequences retained. Clonality was computed as one minus Shannon entropy normalized by log2 of the number of productive unique sequences. For each patient and control, public and private clones were evaluated among the 100 most prevalent clones. Clones were defined as Susac-specific when absent from the healthy and MS cohorts, from some 1,100 published viral clones and from other ImmuneACCESS disease sequences. TCRdb took the public reads, trimmed them with fastp at Q25, ran MiXCR for clone calling and kept in-frame beta chains. Rows matching on CDR3 protein sequence are summarized as one entry with the most common DNA and genes. It is TCRdb's table, rather than the study itself, that gives the V and J calls and clone size. In all, the sample holds fewer than 90,000 distinct CDR3 sequences, and roughly 92% of those were seen once. About 0.41% of the sample is taken by the ten largest.

V is shortened by 5 bases, J by 0 bases, and the region joining them spans 6 bases. CDR1 and CDR2 (SGDLS, YYNGEE) derive from the germline V gene. Measured from the cysteine to the phenylalanine, the CDR3 is 13 residues long. Only the CDR3 portion is preserved as DNA: 39 bases, with reading frame beginning at the first base. A remark on this clonotype: This receptor's antigen is unknown. Base qualities are missing; no much larger clone stands one base away.

The sample taken for sequencing was CD8+ T cells from PBMCs. The sequence came from a human donor with Susac syndrome. This sequence uses TRBV9 and TRBJ1-3; a confident D gene designation cannot be given. The CDR3 is CASSRNSGNTIYF. The nucleotide sequence reads TGTGCCAGCAGTCGGAACTCTGGAAACACCATATATTTT. Full variable domain (CDR3 extended with the reference TRBV9 and TRBJ1-3 proteins): DSGVTQTPKHLITATGQRVTLRCSPRSGDLSVYWYQQSLDQGLQFLIQYYNGEERAKGNILERFSAQQFPDLHSELNLSSLELGDSALYFCASSRNSGNTIYFGEGSWLTVV.